The present TCR beta chain was sequenced within a study of T cells in Graves' hyperthyroidism and ophthalmopathy. Findings and caveats of the study: Most thyroid clonotypes expanded above 0.001 were also detected in blood. Ophthalmopathy was separated from stable hyperthyroidism by a 13 V-J model.

This clonotype was recorded many times. The antigen remains undetermined. The source material, RNA transcripts, was used to amplify TCR beta CDR3 regions. HTBI primers were used for first-round RT-PCR of the TCR CDR3. TCRdb independently ran MiXCR on the multiplex PCR reads; one entry per CDR3 protein. The sample has around 600,000 distinct CDR3 sequences; around 15% are singletons. Losses at the gene ends were 3 bases for V and 9 bases for J; bases not matched to a gene: 3. The CDR3 covers 13 residues. Germline CDR1 SNHLY, CDR2 FYNNEI. For ophthalmopathy patients, the Clinical Activity Score was at least 3 and the NOSPECS grade at least 4; duration was under 3 months.

The origin of this receptor is a woman aged 40 to 50 with Graves' ophthalmopathy. Sequencing input: blood. The chain combines TRBV2 with TRBJ2-1, with TRBD2 matching 9 bases. CDR3 region: CASSDAGLAEQFF. The CDR3 DNA reads as TGTGCCAGCAGTGACGCGGGACTAGCTGAGCAGTTCTTC. The entire variable domain, with the rest obtained from reference TRBV2 and TRBJ2-1, is as follows: EPEVTQTPSHQVTQMGQEVILRCVPISNHLYFYWYRQILGQKVEFLVSFYNNEISEKSEIFDDQFSVERPDGSNFTLKIRSTKLEDSAMYFCASSDAGLAEQFFGPGTRLTVL.